This TCR beta chain appears in the sequencing data of a study of radiation and T cells in renal cell carcinoma. Repertoires were generated with immunoSEQ multiplex PCR, while TCRdb's copy carries only in-frame clones and drops some. The sample gives roughly 100,000 clones, around nine tenths of which show up once; over 6% is in the top ten. Germline values: CDR1 MNHNY, CDR2 SVGAGI (reference sequence). This CDR3 has 14 residues. Between the trimmed V and J ends, which lost 2 bases and 1 base, there was a span of 8 bases. Documented time point: baseline pretreatment blood. Treatment here: 15 Gy SBRT to primary tumor, nephrectomy 4 weeks later. Radiation-treated patients gave blood at baseline, week 2 and week 4.

The receptor was isolated from a man aged 50-59 years with renal cell carcinoma. The chain carries TRBV6-6 and TRBJ1-2; D is possibly TRBD1 (6 bases). The sample here was blood, taken from a patient whose treatment included radiotherapy and nephrectomy. CDR3 sequence reads: CASSYGQNNYGYTF. In nucleotides, the CDR3 is TGTGCCAGCAGTTACGGACAGAATAACTATGGCTACACCTTC.